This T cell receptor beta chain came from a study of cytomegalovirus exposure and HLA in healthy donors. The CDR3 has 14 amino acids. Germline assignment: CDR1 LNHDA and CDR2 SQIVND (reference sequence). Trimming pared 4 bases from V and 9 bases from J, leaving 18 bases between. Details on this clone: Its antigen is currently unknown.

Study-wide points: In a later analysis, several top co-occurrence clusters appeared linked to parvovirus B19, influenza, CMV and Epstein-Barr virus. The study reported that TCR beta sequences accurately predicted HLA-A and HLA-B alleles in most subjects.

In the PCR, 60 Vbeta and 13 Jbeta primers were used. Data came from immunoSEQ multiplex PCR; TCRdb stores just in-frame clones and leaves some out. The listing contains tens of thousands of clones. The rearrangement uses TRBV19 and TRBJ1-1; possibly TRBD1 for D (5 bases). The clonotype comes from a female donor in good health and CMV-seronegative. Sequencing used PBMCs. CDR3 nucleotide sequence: TGTGCCAGTAGTACACTTTCGGGGGTTTCTAAAGCTTTCTTT. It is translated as CASSTLSGVSKAFF.